The T cell receptor beta chain described here comes from a study of OX40 agonist ivuxolimab in advanced cancers. For the study at large: The dose-escalation cohort had hepatocellular carcinoma, melanoma, renal cell or head and neck cancer. Males comprised 75% to 90% of the group, whose mean age was approximately 62 years (range roughly 20 to 85). Three patients, one with hepatocellular carcinoma and two with cutaneous melanoma, responded partially.

The germline V gene has CDR1 SEHNR and CDR2 FQNEAQ (reference sequence). This CDR3 comprises 13 residues. The V end lost 6 bases, the J end lost 8 bases, and 14 bases lay between the germline ends. The assay was immunoSEQ multiplex PCR, and TCRdb's table has in-frame clones only and misses some. The table includes about 9,700 clones, about 74% detected once. The specimen comprised CD4+ or CD8+ T cells sorted from blood, sampled in a trial of the OX40 agonist ivuxolimab. This TCR was recovered from an adult with an advanced solid tumor such as melanoma, head and neck, liver or kidney cancer. The genes are TRBV7-9 and TRBJ2-1; tentatively, D is TRBD2 (5 bases). Here the CDR3 DNA reads TGTGCCAGCAGTATAGAATTGAGGGATGAGCAGTTCTTC. Translation gives CASSIELRDEQFF. Complete variable domain (other parts from reference TRBV7-9 and TRBJ2-1): DTGVSQNPRHKITKRGQNVTFRCDPISEHNRLYWYRQTLGQGPEFLTYFQNEAQLEKSRLLSDRFSAERPKGSFSTLEIQRTEQGDSAMYLCASSIELRDEQFFGPGTRLTVL.